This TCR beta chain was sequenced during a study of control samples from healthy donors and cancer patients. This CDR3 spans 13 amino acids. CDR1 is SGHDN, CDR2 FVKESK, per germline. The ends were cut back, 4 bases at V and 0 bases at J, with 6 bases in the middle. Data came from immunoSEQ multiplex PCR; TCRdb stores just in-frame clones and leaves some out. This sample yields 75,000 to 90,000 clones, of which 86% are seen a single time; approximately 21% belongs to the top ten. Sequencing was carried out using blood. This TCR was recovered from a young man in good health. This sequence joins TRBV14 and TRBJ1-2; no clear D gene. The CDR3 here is CASSRTANYGYTF. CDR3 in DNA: TGTGCCAGCAGCCGAACAGCTAACTATGGCTACACCTTC.